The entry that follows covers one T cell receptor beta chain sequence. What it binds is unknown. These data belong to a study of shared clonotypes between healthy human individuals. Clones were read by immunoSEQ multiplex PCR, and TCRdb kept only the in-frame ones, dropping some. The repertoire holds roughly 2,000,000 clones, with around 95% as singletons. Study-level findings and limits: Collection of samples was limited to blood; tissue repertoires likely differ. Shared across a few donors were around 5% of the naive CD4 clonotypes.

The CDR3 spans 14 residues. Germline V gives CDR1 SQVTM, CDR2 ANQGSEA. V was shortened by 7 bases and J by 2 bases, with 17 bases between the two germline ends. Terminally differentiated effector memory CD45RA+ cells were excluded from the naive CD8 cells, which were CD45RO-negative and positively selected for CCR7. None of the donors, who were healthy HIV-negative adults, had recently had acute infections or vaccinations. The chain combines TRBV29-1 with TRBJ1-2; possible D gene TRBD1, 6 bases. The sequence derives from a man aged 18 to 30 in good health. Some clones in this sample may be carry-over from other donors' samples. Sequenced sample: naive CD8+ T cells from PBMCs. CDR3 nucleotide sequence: TGCAGCGCCCCGGTCCCCACAGGGAACTATGGCTACACCTTC. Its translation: CSAPVPTGNYGYTF.